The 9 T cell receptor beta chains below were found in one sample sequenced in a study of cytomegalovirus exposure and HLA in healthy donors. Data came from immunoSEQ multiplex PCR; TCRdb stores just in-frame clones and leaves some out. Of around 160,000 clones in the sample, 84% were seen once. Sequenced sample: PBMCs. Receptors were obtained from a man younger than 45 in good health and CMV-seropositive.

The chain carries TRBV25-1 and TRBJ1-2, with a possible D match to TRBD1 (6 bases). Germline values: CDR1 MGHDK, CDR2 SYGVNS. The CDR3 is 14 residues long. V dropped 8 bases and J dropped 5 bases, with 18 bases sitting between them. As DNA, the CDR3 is TGTGCCAGCCAAACCACAGGGTCTCGGTATGGCTACACCTTC. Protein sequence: CASQTTGSRYGYTF.

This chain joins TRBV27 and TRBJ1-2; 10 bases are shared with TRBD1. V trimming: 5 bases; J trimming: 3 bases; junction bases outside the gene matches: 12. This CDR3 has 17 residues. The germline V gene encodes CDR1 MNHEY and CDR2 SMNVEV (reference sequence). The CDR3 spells CASSMTGGRLIDYGYTF. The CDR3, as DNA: TGTGCCAGCAGTATGACAGGGGGCCGTCTTATTGACTATGGCTACACCTTC.

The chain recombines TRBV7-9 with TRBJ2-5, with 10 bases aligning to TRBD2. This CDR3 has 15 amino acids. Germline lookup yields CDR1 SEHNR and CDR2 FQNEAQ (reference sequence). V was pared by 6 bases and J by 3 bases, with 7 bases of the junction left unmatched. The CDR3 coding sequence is TGTGCCAGCAGGCCCCCAGCGGGGGGGGAAGAGACCCAGTACTTC. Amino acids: CASRPPAGGEETQYF. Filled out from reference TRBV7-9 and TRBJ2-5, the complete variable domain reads DTGVSQNPRHKITKRGQNVTFRCDPISEHNRLYWYRQTLGQGPEFLTYFQNEAQLEKSRLLSDRFSAERPKGSFSTLEIQRTEQGDSAMYLCASRPPAGGEETQYFGPGTRLLVL.

Here the CDR3 DNA reads TGTGCCAGCAGTGAAAACAGGGGGCTTGGTGAAGCTTTCTTT. Translated, it gives CASSENRGLGEAFF. The chain combines TRBV25-1 with TRBJ1-1; 9 bases align to TRBD1. The V and J ends lost 2 bases and 7 bases, in that order; junction bases with no gene match: 5. This CDR3 is 14 amino acids long. Germline CDR1 MGHDK, CDR2 SYGVNS.

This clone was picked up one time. CDR3 DNA: TGTGCCAGCAGTGATGGGCTAGCGACCTACGAGCAGTACTTC. As protein: CASSDGLATYEQYF. The J gene is TRBJ2-7, the V gene TRBV6-1; a possible D gene is TRBD2 (6 bases). The CDR3 sequence is 14 residues long. Trimming cost V 3 bases and J 2 bases, with 11 bases left between them. Germline CDR1 and CDR2: MNHNS and SASEGT.

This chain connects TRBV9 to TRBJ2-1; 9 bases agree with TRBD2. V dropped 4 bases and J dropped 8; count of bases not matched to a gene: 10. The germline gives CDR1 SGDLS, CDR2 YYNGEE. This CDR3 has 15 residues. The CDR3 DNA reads TGTGCCAGCAGCCAGGGTAGCGGGAGTGGCCATGAGCAGTTCTTC. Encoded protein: CASSQGSGSGHEQFF.

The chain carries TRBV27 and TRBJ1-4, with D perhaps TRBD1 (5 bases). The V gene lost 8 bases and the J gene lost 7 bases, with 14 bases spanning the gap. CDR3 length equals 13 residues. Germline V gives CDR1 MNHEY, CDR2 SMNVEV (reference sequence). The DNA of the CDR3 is TGTGCCAGCCTCGGAAGGGGTGGTGAAAAACTGTTTTTT. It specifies CASLGRGGEKLFF.

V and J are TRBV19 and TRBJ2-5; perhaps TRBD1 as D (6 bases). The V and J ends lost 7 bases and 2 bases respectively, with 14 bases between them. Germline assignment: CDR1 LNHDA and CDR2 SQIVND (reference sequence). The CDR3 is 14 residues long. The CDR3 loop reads CASNQGHSQETQYF. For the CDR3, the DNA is TGTGCCAGTAATCAGGGACATTCTCAAGAGACCCAGTACTTC.

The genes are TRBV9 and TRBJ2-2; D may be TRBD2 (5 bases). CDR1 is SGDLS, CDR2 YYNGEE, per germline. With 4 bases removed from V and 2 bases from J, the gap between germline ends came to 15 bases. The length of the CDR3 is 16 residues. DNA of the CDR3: TGTGCCAGCAGCCCCCCTGGCCGGGGAAACACCGGGGAGCTGTTTTTT. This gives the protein CASSPPGRGNTGELFF.